This T cell receptor beta chain was found in a study of radiation and T cells in renal cell carcinoma. Assay: immunoSEQ multiplex PCR; the TCRdb copy retains only in-frame clones and omits some. This sample carries tens of thousands of clones, about 83% of them seen once, and the ten largest clones take roughly 7.5%. This CDR3 region has 13 residues. Germline V gene lookup returns CDR1 GTSNPN and CDR2 SVGIG (reference sequence). Trimming removed 3 bases from V and 3 bases from J, with 11 bases in between. Study outcomes and limitations: Baseline intratumoral clonotype presence is unknown without pretreatment biopsies. Top tumor clonotypes rose in blood 2 weeks post-radiation, then contracted.

Time point defined: blood 4 weeks post-SBRT, at nephrectomy. Noted treatment: 15 Gy SBRT to primary tumor, nephrectomy 4 weeks later. Nephrectomy followed 15 Gy stereotactic body radiation by 4 weeks. For this clone: Its antigen is as yet unknown.

The material sequenced was blood, taken from a patient whose treatment included radiotherapy and nephrectomy. V and J are TRBV30 and TRBJ1-2; tentatively, D is TRBD1 (5 bases). This clonotype was sampled from a man aged 60 to 75 with renal cell carcinoma. This CDR3 reads CAWSRVRDYGYTF. CDR3 in DNA: TGTGCCTGGAGCAGGGTTCGGGACTATGGCTACACCTTC.